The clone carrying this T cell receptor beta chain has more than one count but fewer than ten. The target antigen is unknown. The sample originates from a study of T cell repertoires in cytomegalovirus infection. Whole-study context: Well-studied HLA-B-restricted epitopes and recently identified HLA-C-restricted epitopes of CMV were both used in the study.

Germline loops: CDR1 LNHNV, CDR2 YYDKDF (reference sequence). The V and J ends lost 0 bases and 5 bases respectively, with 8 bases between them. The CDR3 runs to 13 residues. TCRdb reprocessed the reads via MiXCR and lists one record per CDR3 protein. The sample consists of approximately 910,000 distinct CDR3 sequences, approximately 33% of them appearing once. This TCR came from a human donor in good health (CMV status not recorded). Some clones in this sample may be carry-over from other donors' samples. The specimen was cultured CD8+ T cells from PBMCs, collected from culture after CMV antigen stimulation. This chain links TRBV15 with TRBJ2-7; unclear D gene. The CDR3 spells CATSRDSDNEQYF. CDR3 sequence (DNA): TGTGCCACCAGCAGAGATAGTGATAACGAGCAGTACTTC.